Presented here are 30 T cell receptor beta chains from one specimen sequenced in a study of blood T cell repertoires in COVID-19 (dated by TCRdb to about 2020). Library method: the immunoSEQ multiplex PCR assay. TCRdb carries this immuneACCESS record with in-frame sequences only. Its versions omit some clonotypes, under half of them owing to an unresolved V gene in the studies checked, with the rest unexplained. This sample gives a few hundred thousand clones in total; around nine tenths of them show up just once. Approximately 2% of the sample rests with the top ten. What was sequenced was peripheral blood. The receptors shown here come from a man in his forties or fifties with acute or convalescent COVID-19.

This clone was seen a handful of times. The chain joins TRBV20-1 to TRBJ1-2; a weak D match, TRBD1 (6 bases). This CDR3 spans 11 amino acids. Germline V gives CDR1 DFQATT, CDR2 SNEGSKA (reference sequence). With 6 bases removed from V and 12 bases from J, the gap between germline ends came to 17 bases. CDR3 in amino acids: CSADRRLTNTF. CDR3 DNA: TGCAGTGCCGACAGGAGGCTCACTAACACCTTC.

The CDR3 bases are TGTGCCAGCAGCGTAGGGACTAGCGGGGGGGATACGCAGTATTTT. Its translation: CASSVGTSGGDTQYF. The genes are TRBV9 and TRBJ2-3, with 14 bases lining up with TRBD2. In germline, CDR1 is SGDLS, CDR2 YYNGEE. With 0 bases clipped from V and 6 bases from J, the junction kept 0 bases outside the gene matches. The CDR3 covers 15 residues.

The chain carries TRBV6-5 and TRBJ1-2; perhaps TRBD1 as D (5 bases). Germline CDR1 reads MNHEY; CDR2 reads SVGAGI. The CDR3 length is 12 residues. Deletions cut 2 bases from V and 6 bases from J, with 7 bases between. The CDR3 here is CASSYAGDGYTF. CDR3 DNA sequence: TGTGCCAGCAGTTACGCGGGGGATGGCTACACCTTC.

The V gene is TRBV2, the J gene TRBJ2-5; TRBD2 is a possible D gene (5 bases). Trimming shortened V by 8 bases and J by 1 base, and 14 bases separated the two germline ends. The CDR3 sequence is 14 residues long. The germline V gene has CDR1 SNHLY and CDR2 FYNNEI. CDR3 amino acids: CASLPGWSQETQYF. The CDR3 region has the DNA TGTGCCAGCCTCCCGGGATGGTCCCAAGAGACCCAGTACTTC.

The V and J genes are TRBV5-6 and TRBJ1-2, with 7 bases aligning to TRBD1. CDR1 SGHDT and CDR2 YYEEEE come from the germline V gene. V lost 3 bases and J lost 1; bases outside the gene matches: 6. The CDR3 runs 15 residues. Here the CDR3 DNA reads TGTGCCAGCAGCTGGGGACAGAAAATTAACTATGGCTACACCTTC. It codes for CASSWGQKINYGYTF.

This clone was observed once. This chain uses TRBV19 with TRBJ1-5; 9 bases fit TRBD1. Germline loops: CDR1 LNHDA, CDR2 SQIVND (reference sequence). The CDR3 is 19 amino acids. V dropped 4 bases and J dropped 1; count of bases not matched to a gene: 14. DNA of the CDR3: TGTGCCAGTAGTACCCCTACCGGGACAGGGCCCTTGAGCAATCAGCCCCAGCATTTT. Translating gives CASSTPTGTGPLSNQPQHF.

The chain recombines TRBV10-3 with TRBJ1-2, with 9 bases aligning to TRBD1. Trimming took 5 bases from V and 2 from J; bases not matched to a gene: 6. CDR1 and CDR2 from the germline V gene are ENHRY and SYGVKD. The CDR3 extends over 15 amino acids. CDR3 amino acids: CAISSGQGTNYGYTF. The CDR3 DNA is TGTGCCATCAGTTCGGGACAGGGCACGAACTATGGCTACACCTTC.

In DNA, the CDR3 is TGTGCCATCAAAATCGACACCCAGAACACTGAAGCTTTCTTT. This gives the protein CAIKIDTQNTEAFF. This chain joins TRBV10-3 and TRBJ1-1; D unresolved. The CDR3 spans 14 residues. CDR1 is ENHRY and CDR2 is SYGVKD in the germline V gene. Trimming took 7 bases from V and 1 from J, leaving 13 bases between them.

The chain links TRBV5-5 to TRBJ2-7; D unclear. CDR3 size: 16 residues. In germline, CDR1 is SGHKS, CDR2 YYEKEE (reference sequence). Trimming cost V 0 bases and J 0 bases, with 13 bases left between them. CDR3 sequence: CASSLGRAESSYEQYF. DNA for the CDR3: TGTGCCAGCAGCTTGGGGAGAGCCGAGAGCTCCTACGAGCAGTACTTC.

The chain employs TRBV5-1 and TRBJ2-2, with 8 bases lining up with TRBD1. Germline CDR1 is SGHRS and CDR2 is YFSETQ. The trim removed 4 bases at V and 6 bases at J, leaving 5 bases unmatched. CDR3 length equals 14 residues. In DNA form, the CDR3 reads TGCGCCAGCAGCCGGACGACAGGGGCCGGGGAGCTGTTTTTT. Amino acid sequence: CASSRTTGAGELFF.

The gene calls are TRBV6-6 and TRBJ1-6; D not resolved. The V gene's germline CDR1 is MNHNY and CDR2 SVGAGI (reference sequence). The length of the CDR3 is 13 residues. Trimming shortened V by 4 bases and J by 5 bases, and 6 bases separated the two germline ends. The chain's CDR3 is CASSFPNNSPLHF. For the CDR3, the DNA is TGTGCCAGCAGTTTCCCCAATAATTCACCCCTCCACTTT.

The chain is built from TRBV19 and TRBJ1-5; a possible D gene is TRBD1 (5 bases). This CDR3 contains 15 residues. Trimming cost V 4 bases and J 0 bases, with 10 bases left between them. CDR1 is LNHDA, CDR2 SQIVND, per germline (reference sequence). For the CDR3, the DNA is TGTGCCAGTAGTAAGGAGGGGAATAGCAATCAGCCCCAGCATTTT. The encoded protein is CASSKEGNSNQPQHF.

The rearrangement uses TRBV10-3 and TRBJ2-3; 11 nucleotides agree with TRBD1. The germline gives CDR1 ENHRY, CDR2 SYGVKD. With 6 bases clipped from V and 3 bases from J, the junction kept 8 bases outside the gene matches. The CDR3 length is 16 residues. The CDR3 sequence is CAISLDRGRVTDTQYF. The CDR3 DNA reads TGTGCCATCAGCCTGGACAGGGGGCGAGTAACAGATACGCAGTATTTT.

This chain uses TRBV10-1 with TRBJ1-1, with unresolved D. CDR1 WNHNN and CDR2 SYGVQD come from the germline V gene (reference sequence). The CDR3 has 15 amino acids. Trimming took 6 bases from V and 6 from J, leaving 20 bases between them. Here the CDR3 DNA reads TGCGCCAGCAGCGACTTCACGGGAGCACACTCTGAAGCTTTCTTT. This sequence encodes CASSDFTGAHSEAFF.

This clone was seen a handful of times. The chain recombines TRBV10-3 with TRBJ1-1; tentative D call: TRBD1 (5 bases). Germline loops: CDR1 ENHRY, CDR2 SYGVKD. V gave up 0 bases and J gave up 6 bases, with 11 bases separating them. CDR3 length: 14 residues. DNA for the CDR3: TGTGCCATCAGTGAGTCTGGTGGGGGGGCTGAAGCTTTCTTT. Its translation is CAISESGGGAEAFF.

The rearrangement joins TRBV7-3 to TRBJ2-2; D is unclear. The V gene lost 5 bases and the J gene lost 1 base, with 11 bases spanning the gap. Per germline, CDR1 SGHTA and CDR2 FQGTGA. The CDR3 extends over 15 amino acids. The CDR3 nucleotides are TGTGCCAGCAGCCCGAAGCGCCTGAACACCGGGGAGCTGTTTTTT. This translates into CASSPKRLNTGELFF.

The gene calls are TRBV9 and TRBJ2-3; D gene unclear. The ends were cut back, 4 bases at V and 0 bases at J, with 12 bases in the middle. The CDR3 is made up of 15 amino acids. Germline lookup yields CDR1 SGDLS and CDR2 YYNGEE. CDR3 coding DNA: TGTGCCAGCAGCCCACACCCTCCTAGCACAGATACGCAGTATTTT. Translating it yields CASSPHPPSTDTQYF. Supplemented by reference TRBV9 and TRBJ2-3, the full variable domain reads DSGVTQTPKHLITATGQRVTLRCSPRSGDLSVYWYQQSLDQGLQFLIQYYNGEERAKGNILERFSAQQFPDLHSELNLSSLELGDSALYFCASSPHPPSTDTQYFGPGTRLTVL.

The gene calls are TRBV27 and TRBJ1-4; D is perhaps TRBD1 (6 bases). The CDR3 is made up of 16 amino acids. CDR1 is MNHEY and CDR2 is SMNVEV in the germline V gene (reference sequence). V was pared by 5 bases and J by 4 bases, with 17 bases between. The CDR3 DNA reads as TGTGCCAGCAGTCCATGGCGGGGGGGCTATAATGAAAAACTGTTTTTT. Its protein product is CASSPWRGGYNEKLFF. The whole variable domain, filled in from reference TRBV27 and TRBJ1-4, reads EAQVTQNPRYLITVTGKKLTVTCSQNMNHEYMSWYRQDPGLGLRQIYYSMNVEVTDKGDVPEGYKVSRKEKRNFPLILESPSPNQTSLYFCASSPWRGGYNEKLFFGSGTQLSVL.

CDR3 region: CASSLYRPTVGSPLHF. The CDR3 nucleotides are TGTGCCAGCAGTTTATACAGGCCGACCGTGGGTTCACCCCTCCACTTT. V and J are TRBV27 and TRBJ1-6; TRBD1 is a possible D gene (5 bases). Germline V lookup: CDR1 MNHEY, CDR2 SMNVEV (reference sequence). This CDR3 region has 16 residues. V was trimmed by 1 base and J by 9 bases, leaving 16 bases between them.

The chain joins TRBV5-1 to TRBJ2-7; 8 positions agree with TRBD2. There are 14 residues in the CDR3. V lost 6 bases to trimming and J lost 0 bases; unmatched junction nucleotides: 5. Germline assignment: CDR1 SGHRS and CDR2 YFSETQ. This chain's CDR3 is CASTLGRASYEQYF. CDR3 coding DNA: TGCGCCAGCACCCTCGGGAGGGCCTCCTACGAGCAGTACTTC.

The chain couples TRBV9 to TRBJ1-3; D not certain. This CDR3 has 11 residues. Per the germline V gene, CDR1 is SGDLS and CDR2 is YYNGEE. Trimming pared 10 bases from V and 2 bases from J, leaving 7 bases between. Here the CDR3 reads CALYTGNTIYF. The CDR3 bases are TGTGCCCTCTATACTGGAAACACCATATATTTT.

J is TRBJ1-1 and V is TRBV10-3; D remains ambiguous. This CDR3 spans 13 amino acids. Between the trimmed V and J ends, which lost 2 bases and 0 bases, there was a span of 4 bases. Looked up from germline, CDR1 is ENHRY and CDR2 is SYGVKD. The CDR3 loop reads CAISEPMNTEAFF. The CDR3 region has the DNA TGTGCCATCAGTGAGCCCATGAACACTGAAGCTTTCTTT.

CDR3 sequence (DNA): TGCGCCAGCAGCTTGAGCTCTGTCGGTAGGGGCTACGAGCAGTACTTC. Translated: CASSLSSVGRGYEQYF. The chain links TRBV5-1 to TRBJ2-7; D is possibly TRBD1 (5 bases). The CDR3 sequence is 16 residues long. Germline assignment: CDR1 SGHRS and CDR2 YFSETQ. The V and J ends lost 1 base and 3 bases respectively, with 17 bases between them.

The chain couples TRBV11-3 to TRBJ2-7; 9 nucleotides agree with TRBD1. The CDR3 contains 14 residues. Germline CDR1 and CDR2: SGHNT and YENEEA. Trimming removed 5 bases from V and 2 bases from J; junction bases left unmatched: 4. The CDR3 bases are TGTGCCAGCAGCCAGGGGACAGGGACCTACGAGCAGTACTTC. Translation gives CASSQGTGTYEQYF.

This clone was found a few times. V is TRBV5-6 and J is TRBJ2-7; TRBD2 might be the D (5 bases). Trimming cost V 6 bases and J 4 bases, with 14 bases left between them. The CDR3 is 13 amino acids. The germline V gene has CDR1 SGHDT and CDR2 YYEEEE. CDR3 in DNA: TGTGCCAGCACCTTCGGGGTAGGGTACGAGCAGTACTTC. It specifies CASTFGVGYEQYF.

The CDR3 bases are TGTGCCAGTAGTTACCGCGGACAGGCGAACACTGAAGCTTTCTTT. Translated: CASSYRGQANTEAFF. The V gene is TRBV19, the J gene TRBJ1-1; 7 nucleotides agree with TRBD1. The germline CDR1 and CDR2 sequences are LNHDA and SQIVND (reference sequence). Germline trimming cut 5 bases from V and 1 base from J; bases unmatched to any gene: 7. The CDR3 sequence is 15 residues long.

V gene TRBV6-5 combines with J gene TRBJ1-6; 9 bases match TRBD1. With V trimmed by 6 bases and J by 15 bases, 12 bases remained unmatched. Germline lookup yields CDR1 MNHEY and CDR2 SVGAGI. The CDR3 has 14 residues. The CDR3 bases are TGTGCCAGCAGCCGGGGACAGGGAGGGATGGGCCTCCACTTT. Translating it yields CASSRGQGGMGLHF.

The V and J genes are TRBV19 and TRBJ2-5; 7 positions agree with TRBD2. The CDR3 is made up of 14 amino acids. CDR1 and CDR2 (germline): LNHDA, SQIVND (reference sequence). The V and J ends lost 1 base and 4 bases, in that order; junction bases with no gene match: 3. CDR3 sequence: CASSIGGGRETQYF. Written as DNA, the CDR3 is TGTGCCAGTAGTATAGGCGGGGGAAGAGAGACCCAGTACTTC.

As concerns this clone: The junction does not match germline at one end; this may be a read error. The chain has TRBV7-9 and TRBJ2-3, with TRBD2 identical over 7 bases. Per germline, CDR1 SEHNR and CDR2 FQNEAQ (reference sequence). The CDR3 runs to 18 residues. Here the CDR3 reads CASNLRGSGDRRTDTQYF. In DNA form, the CDR3 reads TGTGCCAGCAACTTAAGGGGCAGCGGGGACCGCCGCACAGATACGCAGTATTTT.

The chain is built from TRBV3-1 (or the pseudogene TRBV3-2) and TRBJ1-1, with 8 bases identical to TRBD1. CDR3 length equals 15 residues. From germline, CDR1 is LGHDT and CDR2 YNNKEL (reference sequence). V dropped 4 bases and J dropped 0; count of bases not matched to a gene: 4. The CDR3 coding sequence is TGTGCCAGCAGCCCGCAGGGGGCCCTGAACACTGAAGCTTTCTTT. Translating gives CASSPQGALNTEAFF.